This T cell receptor (beta chain) was captured in a study of T cell repertoires in cytomegalovirus infection (dated by TCRdb to about 2019). About the investigation overall: Donor HLA type was relevant to the analysis, because carriage of CMV infection together with the matching HLA type was indicated by public TCR beta signatures. Results and caveats for the whole study, not just this receptor: The ex vivo response was dominated by HLA-C-restricted CMV-specific TCR beta clonotypes, which also provided the single most frequent clonotype in two of eight donors. Carriers of CMV infection plus the relevant HLA type were discriminated by the cumulative frequency of public TCR beta family members in the study cohort and in an independent roughly 400-donor cohort.

Sequencing relied on an Illumina HiSeq 1500. TCRdb reprocessing: public reads trimmed at Q25 with fastp, clones called with MiXCR, in-frame beta chains kept. Here each entry gathers all rows of one CDR3 protein and keeps the most common genes and DNA. Here the sample has 57,000 or so distinct CDR3 sequences; about 30% occur a single time. The ten largest clonotypes hold roughly 70% of the sample. Only a few counts were recorded for this clonotype. There is no known antigen for this receptor. Base qualities are not provided; no much larger clone lies one nucleotide away. The CDR3 holds 13 amino acids from the cysteine to the phenylalanine. Kept here is only the CDR3 DNA, which spans 39 bases and is read in frame from base 1. V and J lose 2 bases and 10 bases, and a span of 14 bases separates them. According to the germline V gene, CDR1 reads MDHEN and CDR2 reads SYDVKM.

The chain uses TRBV28 and TRBJ1-1, with no reliable assignment of the D segment. Sequenced input: PBMCs, sequenced either directly or after in vitro stimulation (not recorded which). The clonotype comes from a human donor in good health (CMV status not recorded). Some clones in this sample may be carry-over from other donors' samples. The DNA reads TGTGCCAGCAGTTTAGGCTCCATACGGGCAGCTTTCTTT. Translated, this gives CASSLGSIRAAFF.